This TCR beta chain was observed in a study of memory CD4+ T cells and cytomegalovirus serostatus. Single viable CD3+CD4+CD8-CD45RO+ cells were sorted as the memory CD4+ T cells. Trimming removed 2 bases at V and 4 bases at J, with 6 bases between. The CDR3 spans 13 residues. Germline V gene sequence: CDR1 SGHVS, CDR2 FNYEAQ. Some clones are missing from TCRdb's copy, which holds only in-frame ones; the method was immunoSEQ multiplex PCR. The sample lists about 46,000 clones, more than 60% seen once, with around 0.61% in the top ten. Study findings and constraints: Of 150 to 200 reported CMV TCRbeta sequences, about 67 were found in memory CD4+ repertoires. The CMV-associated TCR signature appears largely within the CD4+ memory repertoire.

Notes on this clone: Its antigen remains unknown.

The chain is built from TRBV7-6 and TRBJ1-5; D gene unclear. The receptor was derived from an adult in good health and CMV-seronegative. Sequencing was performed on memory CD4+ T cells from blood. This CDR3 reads CASSLFENQPQHF. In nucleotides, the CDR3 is TGTGCCAGCAGCTTATTTGAGAATCAGCCCCAGCATTTT.